These 29 T cell receptor beta chains share one sample of origin, sequenced in a study of T cell responses to AZD1222 COVID-19 vaccine. The data were produced by immunoSEQ multiplex PCR, yet TCRdb's version contains in-frame clones alone and is incomplete. Altogether about 74,000 clones are present, 91% being singletons, with the ten largest covering 6.5% to 9.5%. This material consisted of peripheral blood, taken 28 days after the second AZD1222 dose. Source of these receptors: an adult who received the AZD1222 COVID-19 vaccine.

The chain joins TRBV4-3 to TRBJ2-1; TRBD1 matches 9 bases. CDR1 is LGHNA, CDR2 YSLEER, per germline. The V segment lost 0 bases and the J segment 9 bases; nucleotides outside the gene matches: 9. The CDR3 runs 16 residues. CDR3 nucleotides: TGCGCCAGCAGCCAAGAAGGGACAGGGTGGACGGGTGAGCAGTTCTTC. It encodes CASSQEGTGWTGEQFF.

The rearrangement uses TRBV29-1 and TRBJ1-2, with 8 bases identical to TRBD1. The V gene end was trimmed by 6 bases and the J gene end by 4 bases; junction bases not matched to a gene: 7. Germline V gene data show CDR1 as SQVTM and CDR2 as ANQGSEA. The CDR3 contains 13 residues. In DNA form, the CDR3 reads TGCAGCGTCTCGGACAGGGCGGGCTATGGCTACACCTTC. It is translated as CSVSDRAGYGYTF. Full variable domain (rest looked up from reference TRBV29-1 and TRBJ1-2): SAVISQKPSRDICQRGTSLTIQCQVDSQVTMMFWYRQQPGQSLTLIATANQGSEATYESGFVIDKFPISRPNLTFSTLTVSNMSPEDSSIYLCSVSDRAGYGYTFGSGTRLTVV.

This chain connects TRBV30 to TRBJ2-3; no clear D. Germline-derived CDR1 and CDR2 are GTSNPN and SVGIG (reference sequence). Trimming cost V 2 bases and J 10 bases, with 13 bases left between them. The CDR3 loop spans 12 amino acids. The CDR3 region is CAWSMSQIAQYF. CDR3 nucleotides: TGTGCCTGGAGTATGTCCCAGATTGCGCAGTATTTT.

V usage is TRBV11-2 and J usage is TRBJ2-1, with TRBD2 matching over 9 bases. CDR1 and CDR2 (germline): SGHAT, FQNNGV. The CDR3 is made up of 14 amino acids. Trimming took 5 bases from V and 8 from J; bases not matched to a gene: 7. The CDR3 here is CASSAGLARDEQFF. DNA of the CDR3: TGTGCCAGCAGCGCAGGACTAGCGAGGGATGAGCAGTTCTTC. Supplemented by reference TRBV11-2 and TRBJ2-1, the full variable domain reads EAGVAQSPRYKIIEKRQSVAFWCNPISGHATLYWYQQILGQGPKLLIQFQNNGVVDDSQLPKDRFSAERLKGVDSTLKIQPAKLEDSAVYLCASSAGLARDEQFFGPGTRLTVL.

This clone was observed once. J is TRBJ1-5 and V is TRBV28; 7 positions match TRBD1. The J segment lost 5 bases and the V segment lost 7 bases, leaving 5 bases of the junction unmatched. The CDR3 extends over 13 amino acids. Germline V gene lookup returns CDR1 MDHEN and CDR2 SYDVKM. CDR3 protein: CASISQGDQPQHF. DNA for the CDR3: TGTGCCAGCATCTCCCAGGGGGATCAGCCCCAGCATTTT.

With respect to this clone: The same CDR3 can be traced to other DNA sequences in this sample. J is TRBJ2-7 and V is TRBV19; no reliable D call. The CDR3 length is 11 residues. CDR1 LNHDA and CDR2 SQIVND come from the germline V gene (reference sequence). The V end was cut by 4 bases, the J end by 1 base, with 2 bases between. The CDR3 reads CASSSSYEQYF. The CDR3 nucleotides read TGTGCCAGTAGTAGTTCCTACGAGCAGTACTTC.

This chain links TRBV27 with TRBJ2-3; TRBD2 matches 7 bases. The CDR3 is 13 amino acids. Germline trimming cut 5 bases from V and 2 bases from J; bases unmatched to any gene: 1. In germline, CDR1 is MNHEY, CDR2 SMNVEV (reference sequence). CDR3 in amino acids: CASSGTNTDTQYF. CDR3 nucleotide sequence: TGTGCCAGCAGTGGGACTAACACAGATACGCAGTATTTT.

The V and J genes are TRBV6-5 and TRBJ1-5; 8 nucleotides line up with TRBD1. The trim removed 10 bases at V and 3 bases at J, leaving 11 bases unmatched. CDR3 size: 15 residues. Per germline, CDR1 MNHEY and CDR2 SVGAGI. CDR3 region: CATSGGGQDNQPQHF. As DNA, the CDR3 is TGTGCCACCTCAGGGGGGGGACAGGACAATCAGCCCCAGCATTTT.

The gene calls are TRBV6-5 and TRBJ2-2, with D maybe TRBD2 (6 bases). CDR1 and CDR2 from the germline V gene are MNHEY and SVGAGI. V lost 0 bases, J lost 2 bases, and 10 bases lay in between. The CDR3 is 16 residues long. As DNA, the CDR3 is TGTGCCAGCAGTTACTCGGCGGGGATAAACACCGGGGAGCTGTTTTTT. Its protein product is CASSYSAGINTGELFF.

CDR3 protein: CASRLDPGLAGLNEQFF. The CDR3 DNA is TGTGCCAGCAGGCTCGACCCGGGACTAGCGGGACTCAATGAGCAGTTCTTC. This chain uses TRBV27 with TRBJ2-1; 13 bases map to TRBD2. The CDR3 extends over 17 amino acids. Germline CDR1 is MNHEY and CDR2 is SMNVEV (reference sequence). V dropped 6 bases and J dropped 6; count of bases not matched to a gene: 11.

This chain's CDR3 is CASSFRDSGIWPQHF. The CDR3, as DNA: TGTGCCAGCAGCTTCCGGGACAGTGGAATCTGGCCCCAGCATTTT. V is TRBV7-8 and J is TRBJ1-5; 7 bases line up with TRBD1. Germline values: CDR1 SGHVS, CDR2 FQNEAQ. This CDR3 spans 15 amino acids. V lost 3 bases to trimming and J lost 9 bases; unmatched junction nucleotides: 11. The complete variable domain, with remaining parts taken from reference TRBV7-8 and TRBJ1-5, reads GAGVSQSPRYKVAKRGQDVALRCDPISGHVSLFWYQQALGQGPEFLTYFQNEAQLDKSGLPSDRFFAERPEGSVSTLKIQRTQQEDSAVYLCASSFRDSGIWPQHFGDGTRLSIL.

The chain couples TRBV7-3 to TRBJ2-2, with D possibly matching TRBD1 (5 bases). Germline lookup yields CDR1 SGHTA and CDR2 FQGTGA. The CDR3 loop spans 13 amino acids. Trimming pared 6 bases from V and 3 bases from J, leaving 8 bases between. The CDR3 sequence is CASRGADTGELFF. The CDR3 region has the DNA TGTGCCAGCAGAGGGGCGGACACCGGGGAGCTGTTTTTT.

The rearrangement links TRBV7-2 to TRBJ2-5; tentatively, D is TRBD2 (6 bases). The V end lost 4 bases, the J end lost 5 bases, and 17 bases lay between the germline ends. Germline values: CDR1 SGHTA, CDR2 FQGNSA. This CDR3 is built from 15 residues. CDR3 coding DNA: TGTGCCAGCAGCTCCGCGGGACCCATAAGGGAGACCCAGTACTTC. This gives the protein CASSSAGPIRETQYF.

The V and J genes are TRBV11-2 and TRBJ1-1; D unresolved. Germline V CDR1 and CDR2: SGHAT, FQNNGV. The CDR3 loop spans 15 amino acids. The ends were cut back, 6 bases at V and 1 base at J, with 15 bases in the middle. CDR3 amino acids: CASSYKPIQNTEAFF. The CDR3 DNA reads as TGTGCCAGCAGTTATAAACCGATACAGAACACTGAAGCTTTCTTT.

The chain links TRBV19 to TRBJ1-1; the D gene is possibly TRBD1 (6 bases). Germline V gives CDR1 LNHDA, CDR2 SQIVND (reference sequence). With 6 bases removed from V and 2 bases from J, the gap between germline ends came to 13 bases. The CDR3 extends over 14 amino acids. CDR3 DNA sequence: TGTGCCAGTAGCGGGCGGACAGCAAACACTGAAGCTTTCTTT. It is translated as CASSGRTANTEAFF.

This clone occurred a few times. The genes are TRBV15 and TRBJ2-7, with D tentatively TRBD1 (6 bases). The germline V gene has CDR1 LNHNV and CDR2 YYDKDF (reference sequence). V dropped 0 bases and J dropped 6 bases, with 9 bases sitting between them. CDR3 length equals 13 residues. The CDR3 reads CATSRDRGGEQYF. The CDR3 DNA is TGTGCCACCAGCAGAGACAGGGGTGGCGAGCAGTACTTC.

This chain connects TRBV7-9 to TRBJ2-1; D call uncertain. The V end was cut by 1 base, the J end by 8 bases, with 9 bases between. This CDR3 is built from 13 residues. Looked up from germline, CDR1 is SEHNR and CDR2 is FQNEAQ (reference sequence). The CDR3 protein is CASSLGRFDEQFF. Here the CDR3 DNA reads TGTGCCAGCAGCTTAGGAAGGTTCGATGAGCAGTTCTTC.

The chain has TRBV28 and TRBJ2-7, with 10 bases matching TRBD2. The germline CDR1 and CDR2 sequences are MDHEN and SYDVKM. With V trimmed by 6 bases and J by 3 bases, 11 bases remained unmatched. The CDR3 has 16 amino acids. The CDR3 region has the DNA TGTGCCAGCAGAGGGACTAGCGTGGCTGGAAGCTACGAGCAGTACTTC. As protein: CASRGTSVAGSYEQYF.

The chain recombines TRBV2 with TRBJ2-6; TRBD1 is a possible D gene (5 bases). CDR1 is SNHLY and CDR2 is FYNNEI in the germline V gene. The CDR3 covers 15 residues. V was shortened by 7 bases and J by 2 bases, with 12 bases between the two germline ends. CDR3 sequence (DNA): TGTGCCAGCACCATGACAGCTACTGGGGCCAACGTCCTGACTTTC. This codes for CASTMTATGANVLTF.

This rearrangement joins TRBV4-2 to TRBJ1-1, with D uncertain. In germline, CDR1 is LGHNA, CDR2 YNFKEQ. There are 15 residues in the CDR3. The V end lost 0 bases, the J end lost 4 bases, and 12 bases lay between the germline ends. The CDR3 here is CASSQDGPAGTEAFF. CDR3 in DNA: TGTGCCAGCAGCCAAGATGGGCCAGCGGGCACTGAAGCTTTCTTT.

This clone has just one count. The V gene is TRBV29-1, the J gene TRBJ2-1; no clear D gene. V lost 6 bases to trimming and J lost 0 bases, with 9 bases between them. The CDR3 has 13 residues. Germline loops: CDR1 SQVTM, CDR2 ANQGSEA. The CDR3 protein is CSVAEYSYNEQFF. In nucleotides, the CDR3 is TGCAGCGTAGCTGAATACTCCTACAATGAGCAGTTCTTC.

This clone was counted only a few times. The chain carries TRBV5-1 and TRBJ1-4, with TRBD1 matching over 8 bases. J lost 4 bases, V lost 1 base, and 3 bases had no gene match. The germline CDR1 and CDR2 sequences are SGHRS and YFSETQ. The CDR3 runs 15 residues. CDR3 residues: CASSLQDRVNEKLFF. The CDR3 region has the DNA TGCGCCAGCAGCTTGCAGGACAGGGTTAATGAAAAACTGTTTTTT.

This sequence joins TRBV6-5 and TRBJ1-6; a possible D gene is TRBD1 (6 bases). The CDR3 extends over 11 amino acids. V lost 6 bases, J lost 17 bases, and 14 bases lay in between. Germline V CDR1 and CDR2: MNHEY, SVGAGI. CDR3 in DNA: TGTGCCAGCAGGGGACATGCTAACGTCCACTTT. Encoded protein: CASRGHANVHF.

The rearrangement links TRBV19 to TRBJ1-6, with D possibly matching TRBD1 (6 bases). Trimming removed 10 bases from V and 7 bases from J, with 14 bases in between. The CDR3 is 13 residues long. Germline V CDR1 and CDR2: LNHDA, SQIVND (reference sequence). This chain's CDR3 is CATKTGGNSPLHF. The DNA of the CDR3 is TGTGCCACTAAGACAGGCGGAAATTCACCCCTCCACTTT.

This chain uses TRBV30 with TRBJ1-4; TRBD1 might be the D (5 bases). Germline V lookup: CDR1 GTSNPN, CDR2 SVGIG (reference sequence). V lost 2 bases and J lost 5, with 9 bases in between. CDR3 length equals 13 residues. CDR3 amino acids: CAWSWSGNEKLFF. The CDR3, as DNA: TGTGCCTGGAGTTGGTCAGGGAATGAAAAACTGTTTTTT.

The V and J genes are TRBV11-2 and TRBJ1-1, with D hard to call. CDR1 is SGHAT and CDR2 is FQNNGV in the germline V gene. The germline V and J ends were trimmed by 0 bases and 3 bases, with 11 bases remaining between them. This CDR3 region has 15 residues. CDR3 nucleotide sequence: TGTGCCAGCAGCTTAGAGCGGACGCGGTACACTGAAGCTTTCTTT. Protein sequence: CASSLERTRYTEAFF.

The V gene is TRBV28, the J gene TRBJ2-3, with 9 bases fitting TRBD2. CDR1 and CDR2 (germline): MDHEN, SYDVKM. Trimming removed 2 bases from V and 1 base from J; junction bases left unmatched: 4. The CDR3 extends over 16 amino acids. The CDR3 DNA reads as TGTGCCAGCAGTTTACCCCTAGCGGGACGCACAGATACGCAGTATTTT. The encoded protein is CASSLPLAGRTDTQYF. Using reference TRBV28 and TRBJ2-3 for the parts outside the CDR3, the full variable domain is DVKVTQSSRYLVKRTGEKVFLECVQDMDHENMFWYRQDPGLGLRLIYFSYDVKMKEKGDIPEGYSVSREKKERFSLILESASTNQTSMYLCASSLPLAGRTDTQYFGPGTRLTVL.

This clone was seen a handful of times. The chain has TRBV7-7 and TRBJ2-1; the D gene is possibly TRBD2 (6 bases). The ends were cut back, 5 bases at V and 6 bases at J, with 17 bases in the middle. The CDR3 length is 15 residues. Germline assignment: CDR1 SSHAT and CDR2 FNYEAQ (reference sequence). The CDR3 DNA is TGTGCCAGCAGCCCCGGCGGGGCGGAGATCAATGAGCAGTTCTTC. Its translation: CASSPGGAEINEQFF.

The chain joins TRBV10-2 to TRBJ2-7; 12 bases map to TRBD2. V lost 7 bases, J lost 3 bases, and 7 bases stayed unmatched. The CDR3 has 15 amino acids. The germline gives CDR1 WSHSY, CDR2 SAAADI. The CDR3 coding sequence is TGCGCCAGCATACTAGCGGGAGGCTACCTCTACGAGCAGTACTTC. This encodes CASILAGGYLYEQYF.